Below, 8 T cell receptor beta chains from the same sample are listed, as sequenced in a study of T-cell memory formation after mild COVID-19. One entry per CDR3 protein results from TCRdb running MiXCR on the 5' RACE reads. The sample contains about 250,000 distinct CDR3 sequences, approximately 15% of which appear only once. The specimen was PBMCs or a T cell subset sorted from them (not recorded which). These receptors came from an adult woman who had mild COVID-19 (a few samples of this study predate the infection). Cell type and time point are not known.

This chain connects TRBV6-1 to TRBJ1-4; 8 bases are a match to TRBD1. The CDR3 has 17 residues. Germline CDR1 and CDR2: MNHNS and SASEGT. With 4 bases clipped from V and 3 bases from J, the junction kept 10 bases outside the gene matches. The CDR3 loop reads CASSAWTGKKANEKLFF. The DNA for the CDR3 is TGTGCCAGCAGTGCCTGGACAGGGAAGAAGGCTAATGAAAAACTGTTTTTT.

This clonotype turned up a few times. This rearrangement joins TRBV20-1 to TRBJ1-6; D is possibly TRBD1 (6 bases). The CDR3 loop spans 16 amino acids. Trimming pared 6 bases from V and 5 bases from J, leaving 20 bases between. Germline loops: CDR1 DFQATT, CDR2 SNEGSKA (reference sequence). The DNA of the CDR3 is TGCAGTGCCGTATCCACCAGGGGTTCGAATAATTCACCCCTCCACTTT. Translation: CSAVSTRGSNNSPLHF.

V and J are TRBV24-1 and TRBJ2-1; TRBD2 matches at 11 bases. The J segment lost 0 bases and the V segment lost 5 bases, leaving 11 bases of the junction unmatched. Germline V gene sequence: CDR1 KGHDR, CDR2 SFDVKD. The CDR3 extends over 19 amino acids. The CDR3 protein is CATSGGLAGRLSSYNEQFF. In DNA form, the CDR3 reads TGTGCCACCAGTGGAGGACTAGCGGGCCGCCTCAGCTCCTACAATGAGCAGTTCTTC.

The chain employs TRBV18 and TRBJ2-1; a weak D match, TRBD2 (5 bases). The V gene's germline CDR1 is KGHSH and CDR2 LQKENI. V lost 6 bases and J 6 bases, leaving 18 bases between the germline ends. This CDR3 contains 15 residues. CDR3 amino acids: CASSPPMERSNEQFF. The CDR3 coding sequence is TGTGCCAGCTCCCCCCCGATGGAGCGGAGCAATGAGCAGTTCTTC.

The J gene is TRBJ1-3, the V gene TRBV20-1; the D gene is possibly TRBD1 (6 bases). Germline V gives CDR1 DFQATT, CDR2 SNEGSKA (reference sequence). The germline V and J ends were trimmed by 1 base and 5 bases, with 21 bases remaining between them. This CDR3 contains 17 residues. CDR3 region: CSARGRGTFLSRNTIYF. CDR3 coding DNA: TGCAGTGCTAGAGGGCGCGGGACATTCCTCTCCCGAAACACCATATATTTT.

J is TRBJ2-1 and V is TRBV7-2; D unresolved. Germline-derived CDR1 and CDR2 are SGHTA and FQGNSA. CDR3 length: 13 amino acids. V lost 5 bases, J lost 7 bases, and 12 bases lay in between. CDR3: CASSLGPTNEQFF. CDR3 nucleotide sequence: TGTGCCAGCAGCCTGGGCCCGACAAATGAGCAGTTCTTC.

V and J are TRBV5-1 and TRBJ1-1; weak D call: TRBD1 (5 bases). CDR1 is SGHRS, CDR2 YFSETQ, per germline. V lost 1 base to trimming and J lost 10 bases, with 11 bases between them. The CDR3 covers 12 residues. The CDR3 spells CASSLYGTGAFF. As DNA, the CDR3 is TGCGCCAGCAGCTTGTATGGGACCGGAGCTTTCTTT.

This clonotype came up a few times. The chain couples TRBV7-9 to TRBJ1-1, with D maybe TRBD1 (6 bases). The V end was cut by 3 bases, the J end by 11 bases, with 22 bases between. Per the germline V gene, CDR1 is SEHNR and CDR2 is FQNEAQ (reference sequence). The CDR3 covers 15 residues. CDR3 DNA: TGTGCCAGCAGCTTGGCTGGGACACAGGGTTTAATGGCTTTCTTT. Translated: CASSLAGTQGLMAFF.